This TCR beta chain was captured in a study of PD-1 blockade in mismatch repair-deficient tumors. Germline CDR1 SGHAT, CDR2 FQNNGV. The V gene lost 2 bases and the J gene lost 8 bases, with 18 bases spanning the gap. There are 16 residues in the CDR3. Assay used: immunoSEQ multiplex PCR; TCRdb lists only in-frame clones, some missing. The repertoire holds roughly 79,000 clones, with approximately 81% as singletons. All patients were mismatch repair deficient, assessed by either PCR or immunohistochemistry. The receptor's source is an adult with mismatch repair-deficient cancer. The sample here was peripheral blood, taken 44 weeks after starting pembrolizumab. The chain is built from TRBV11-2 and TRBJ1-4, with no clear D. CDR3 nucleotide sequence: TGTGCCAGCAGCTTATCTGGTACTCCAATGGGGGAAAAACTGTTTTTT. Translation gives CASSLSGTPMGEKLFF.